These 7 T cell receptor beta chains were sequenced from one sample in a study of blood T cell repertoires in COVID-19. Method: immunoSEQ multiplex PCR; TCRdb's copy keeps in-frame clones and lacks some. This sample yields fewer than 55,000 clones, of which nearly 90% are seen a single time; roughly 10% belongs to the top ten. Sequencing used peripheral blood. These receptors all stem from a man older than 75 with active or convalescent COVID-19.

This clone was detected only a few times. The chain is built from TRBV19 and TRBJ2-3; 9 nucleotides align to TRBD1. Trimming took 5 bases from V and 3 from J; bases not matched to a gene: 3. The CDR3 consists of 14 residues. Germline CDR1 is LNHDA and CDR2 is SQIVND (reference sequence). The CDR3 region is CASSPGTGTDTQYF. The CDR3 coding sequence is TGTGCCAGTAGTCCCGGGACAGGGACAGATACGCAGTATTTT. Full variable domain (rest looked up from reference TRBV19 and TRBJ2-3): DGGITQSPKYLFRKEGQNVTLSCEQNLNHDAMYWYRQDPGQGLRLIYYSQIVNDFQKGDIAEGYSVSREKKESFPLTVTSAQKNPTAFYLCASSPGTGTDTQYFGPGTRLTVL.

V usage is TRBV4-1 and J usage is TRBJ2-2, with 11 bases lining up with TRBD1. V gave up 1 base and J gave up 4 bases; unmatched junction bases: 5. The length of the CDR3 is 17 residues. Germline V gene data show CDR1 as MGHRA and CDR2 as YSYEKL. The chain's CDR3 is CASSQGRTGGGTGELFF. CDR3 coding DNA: TGCGCCAGCAGCCAAGGGCGGACAGGGGGCGGCACCGGGGAGCTGTTTTTT.

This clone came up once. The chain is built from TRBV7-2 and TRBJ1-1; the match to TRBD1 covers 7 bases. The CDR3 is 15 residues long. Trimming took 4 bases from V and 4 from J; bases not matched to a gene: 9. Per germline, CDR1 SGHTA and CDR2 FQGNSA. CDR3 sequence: CASSSYRGGSTEAFF. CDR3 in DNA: TGTGCCAGCAGCTCCTACAGGGGTGGGAGCACTGAAGCTTTCTTT.

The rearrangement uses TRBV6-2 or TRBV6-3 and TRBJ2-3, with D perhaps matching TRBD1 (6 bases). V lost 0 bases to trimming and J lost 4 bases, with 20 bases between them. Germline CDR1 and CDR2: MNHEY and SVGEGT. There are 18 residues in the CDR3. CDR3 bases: TGTGCCAGCAGTTACTCCCCTCAAAACAGGGAATTGGCAGATACGCAGTATTTT. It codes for CASSYSPQNRELADTQYF.

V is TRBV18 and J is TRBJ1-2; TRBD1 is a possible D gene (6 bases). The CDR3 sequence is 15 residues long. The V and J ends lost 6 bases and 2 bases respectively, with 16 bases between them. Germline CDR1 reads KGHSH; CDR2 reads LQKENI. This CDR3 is CASSLRQQGNYGYTF. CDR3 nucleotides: TGTGCCAGCTCCCTGCGACAGCAGGGGAACTATGGCTACACCTTC.

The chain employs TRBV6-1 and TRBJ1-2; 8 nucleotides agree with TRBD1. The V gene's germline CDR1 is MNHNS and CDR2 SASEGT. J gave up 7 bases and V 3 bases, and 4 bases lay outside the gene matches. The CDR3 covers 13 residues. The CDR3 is CASSEGTGGGYTF. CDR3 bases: TGTGCCAGCAGTGAGGGGACAGGCGGTGGCTACACCTTC.

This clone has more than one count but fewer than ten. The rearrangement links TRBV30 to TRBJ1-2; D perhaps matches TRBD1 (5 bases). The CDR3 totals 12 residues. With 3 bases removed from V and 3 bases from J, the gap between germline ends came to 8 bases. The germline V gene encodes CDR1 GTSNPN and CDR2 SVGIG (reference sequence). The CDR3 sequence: CAWSKGHYGYTF. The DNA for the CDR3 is TGTGCCTGGAGCAAGGGGCACTATGGCTACACCTTC.